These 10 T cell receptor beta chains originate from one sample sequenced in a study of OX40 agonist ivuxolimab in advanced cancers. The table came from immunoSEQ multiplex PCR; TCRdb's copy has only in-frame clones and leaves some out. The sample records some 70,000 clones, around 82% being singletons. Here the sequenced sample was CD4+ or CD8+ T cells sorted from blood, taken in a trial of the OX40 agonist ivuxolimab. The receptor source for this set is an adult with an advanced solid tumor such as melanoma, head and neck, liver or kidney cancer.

In DNA, the CDR3 is TGTGCCAGCAGCTCCGGGACCGACCGAACTAGCGGGAGGGAGACCCAGTACTTC. Translation: CASSSGTDRTSGRETQYF. The rearrangement joins TRBV7-6 to TRBJ2-5, with 12 bases fitting TRBD2. Unmatched junction bases numbered 14, after V lost 4 bases and J lost 5 bases. Germline values: CDR1 SGHVS, CDR2 FNYEAQ. The CDR3 is made up of 18 amino acids.

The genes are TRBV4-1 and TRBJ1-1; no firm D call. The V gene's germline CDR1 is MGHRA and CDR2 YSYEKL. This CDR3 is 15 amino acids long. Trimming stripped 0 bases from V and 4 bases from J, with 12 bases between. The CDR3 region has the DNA TGCGCCAGCAGCCAAGAAGGAAAGAGGAGCACTGAAGCTTTCTTT. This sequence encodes CASSQEGKRSTEAFF.

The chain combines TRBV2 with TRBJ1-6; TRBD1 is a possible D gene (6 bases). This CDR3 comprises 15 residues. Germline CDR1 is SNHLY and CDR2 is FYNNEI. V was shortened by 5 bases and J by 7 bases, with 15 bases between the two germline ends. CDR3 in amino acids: CASSPLSRGNSPLHF. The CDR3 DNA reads TGTGCCAGCAGTCCCCTCAGCAGGGGAAATTCACCCCTCCACTTT. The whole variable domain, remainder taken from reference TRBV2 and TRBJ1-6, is EPEVTQTPSHQVTQMGQEVILRCVPISNHLYFYWYRQILGQKVEFLVSFYNNEISEKSEIFDDQFSVERPDGSNFTLKIRSTKLEDSAMYFCASSPLSRGNSPLHFGNGTRLTVT.

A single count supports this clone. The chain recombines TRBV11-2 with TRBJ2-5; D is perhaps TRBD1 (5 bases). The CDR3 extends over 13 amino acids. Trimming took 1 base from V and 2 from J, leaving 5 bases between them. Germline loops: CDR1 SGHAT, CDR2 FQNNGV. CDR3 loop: CASSLGQQETQYF. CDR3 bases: TGTGCCAGCAGCTTAGGACAGCAAGAGACCCAGTACTTC.

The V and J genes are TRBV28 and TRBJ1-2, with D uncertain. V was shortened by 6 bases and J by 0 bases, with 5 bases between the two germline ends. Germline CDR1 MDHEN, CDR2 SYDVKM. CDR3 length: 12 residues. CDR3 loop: CASRQTNYGYTF. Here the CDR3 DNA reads TGTGCCAGCAGACAGACTAACTATGGCTACACCTTC.

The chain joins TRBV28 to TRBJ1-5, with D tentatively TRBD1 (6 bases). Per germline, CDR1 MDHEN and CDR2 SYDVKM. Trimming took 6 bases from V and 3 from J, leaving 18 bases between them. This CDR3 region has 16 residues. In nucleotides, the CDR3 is TGTGCCAGCAGCCAATTCGCAGGGGCTACCAATCAGCCCCAGCATTTT. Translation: CASSQFAGATNQPQHF.

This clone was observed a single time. The CDR3 DNA reads TGTGCCAGCAGCTGGGGGACAGGGGACACTGAAGCTTTCTTT. It encodes CASSWGTGDTEAFF. The chain uses TRBV6-5 and TRBJ1-1; 10 bases agree with TRBD1. This CDR3 region has 14 residues. CDR1 is MNHEY and CDR2 is SVGAGI in the germline V gene. With V trimmed by 6 bases and J by 3 bases, 4 bases remained unmatched.

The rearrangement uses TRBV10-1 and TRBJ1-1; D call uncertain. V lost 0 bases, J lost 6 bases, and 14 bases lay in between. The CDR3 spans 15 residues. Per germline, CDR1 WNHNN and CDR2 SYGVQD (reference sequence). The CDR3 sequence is CASSESIADLAEAFF. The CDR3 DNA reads TGCGCCAGCAGTGAGTCCATAGCAGATCTCGCTGAAGCTTTCTTT.

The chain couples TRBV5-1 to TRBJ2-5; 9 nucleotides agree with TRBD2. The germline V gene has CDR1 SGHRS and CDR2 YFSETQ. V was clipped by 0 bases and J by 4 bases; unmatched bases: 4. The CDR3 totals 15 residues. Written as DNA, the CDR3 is TGCGCCAGCAGCTTGGGGACTAGCGACGCAGAGACCCAGTACTTC. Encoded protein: CASSLGTSDAETQYF.

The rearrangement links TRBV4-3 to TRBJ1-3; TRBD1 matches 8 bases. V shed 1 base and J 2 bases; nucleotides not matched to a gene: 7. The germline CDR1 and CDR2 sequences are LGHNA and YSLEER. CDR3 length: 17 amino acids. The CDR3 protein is CASSQVARTGTGNTIYF. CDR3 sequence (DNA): TGCGCCAGCAGCCAAGTTGCCCGGACAGGGACTGGAAACACCATATATTTT.